This record concerns one T cell receptor (beta chain) sequence. Its antigen is as yet unknown. These data are taken from a study of Ad26.COV2.S vaccination and SARS-CoV-2 variants. Treatment noted: 19 received Ad26.COV2.S at low or high dose, single or two shots; 5 received placebo; per-sample allocation not given. Collection of the samples took place on day 63 after the first injection of vaccine or placebo. Donor was an adult aged 18-55 years in Boston. This vaccine is an Ad26 vector that expresses the Wuhan-strain SARS-CoV-2 spike. The protocol was immunoSEQ multiplex PCR, while the TCRdb copy is restricted to in-frame clones and leaves out a portion. The sample shows about 320,000 clones, 90% of them seen only once. From germline, CDR1 is SNHLY and CDR2 FYNNEI. V was trimmed by 1 base and J by 4 bases, leaving 14 bases between them. This CDR3 has 15 residues. Findings and limits, study-wide: Substantial breadth was reported for post-vaccination spike-specific CD8+ and CD4+ T cells.

The sequence was obtained from a person aged 18-60 years who received the Ad26.COV2.S COVID-19 vaccine or a placebo. This sample comprised peripheral blood, obtained in a trial of Ad26.COV2.S vaccine versus placebo. The chain recombines TRBV2 with TRBJ2-7, with D unresolved. The CDR3 region is CASSEEVLSTYEQYF. The CDR3 DNA sequence: TGTGCCAGCAGTGAAGAGGTGCTCAGCACTTACGAGCAGTACTTC.